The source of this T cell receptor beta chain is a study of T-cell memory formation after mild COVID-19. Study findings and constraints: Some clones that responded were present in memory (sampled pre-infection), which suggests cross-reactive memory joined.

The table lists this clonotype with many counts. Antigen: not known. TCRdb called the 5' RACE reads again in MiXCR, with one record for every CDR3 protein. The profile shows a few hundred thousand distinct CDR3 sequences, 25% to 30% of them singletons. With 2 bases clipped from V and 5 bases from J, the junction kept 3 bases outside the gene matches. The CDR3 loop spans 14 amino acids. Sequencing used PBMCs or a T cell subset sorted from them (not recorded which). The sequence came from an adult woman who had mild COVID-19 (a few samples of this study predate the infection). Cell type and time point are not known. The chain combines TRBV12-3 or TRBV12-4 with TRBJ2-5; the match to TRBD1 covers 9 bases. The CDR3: CASSLRQGGETQYF. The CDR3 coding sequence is TGTGCCAGCAGTTTAAGACAGGGGGGCGAGACCCAGTACTTC.